This TCR beta chain was profiled in a study of blood T cell repertoires in COVID-19. There are 17 residues in the CDR3. Germline V CDR1 and CDR2: KGHSH, LQKENI. J lost 5 bases, V lost 0 bases, and 8 bases had no gene match. TCRdb keeps only in-frame clones here, not all; method: immunoSEQ multiplex PCR. The profile shows roughly 180,000 clones, around 88% of them singletons. Which cohort a participant joined came from the clinical history participants gave. What was sequenced was PBMCs or T cells enriched from blood (not recorded which). This clonotype was obtained from a woman in her twenties or thirties who had recovered from COVID-19. The chain couples TRBV18 to TRBJ2-5, with TRBD2 matching 11 bases. CDR3: CASSPPLAGGQGETQYF. Here the CDR3 DNA reads TGTGCCAGCTCACCACCTCTAGCGGGAGGCCAAGGCGAGACCCAGTACTTC. Combining the CDR3 with reference TRBV18 and TRBJ2-5 gives the whole variable domain NAGVMQNPRHLVRRRGQEARLRCSPMKGHSHVYWYRQLPEEGLKFMVYLQKENIIDESGMPKERFSAEFPKEGPSILRIQQVVRGDSAAYFCASSPPLAGGQGETQYFGPGTRLLVL.